The 6 T cell receptor beta chains below come from one sample, sequenced in a study of molecular identifiers for immune sequencing clone quantification. TCRdb reprocessed the PCR reads via MiXCR and lists one record per CDR3 protein. Of approximately 680,000 distinct CDR3 sequences in the sample, around 25% were seen once. The sample comprised naive CD8+ T cells from blood, with Jurkat cell RNA spiked in. The subset here: FACS-sorted CD8+CD4-CCR7+CD45RA+ naive T cells. The receptors originated from a human donor in good health. Some libraries in this study had Jurkat cell RNA spiked in.

A remark on this clonotype: A much larger clone is a single base away; this may be a read error. The V gene is TRBV4-1, the J gene TRBJ2-3; D not certain. This CDR3 spans 15 amino acids. The germline V gene encodes CDR1 MGHRA and CDR2 YSYEKL. The CDR3 region is CASSQVTVSTATQYF. The CDR3 DNA reads as TGCGCCAGCAGCCAAGTTACAGTCAGCACAGCTACGCAGTATTTT.

On this clonotype: A much larger clone lies one base from this, so it may be a read error. The CDR3 region has the DNA TGTGCCAGCAGTTTTGCGGGACAGGGGTTCATCGGGGAGCTGTTTTTT. Translating gives CASSFAGQGFIGELFF. The chain links TRBV6-6 to TRBJ2-2, with 10 bases that match TRBD1. CDR1 MNHNY and CDR2 SVGAGI come from the germline V gene (reference sequence). The CDR3 runs to 16 residues. The ends lost 4 bases at V and 7 bases at J; junction bases unmatched: 9.

Of note for this clonotype: A read error may account for a junction end that differs from germline. The rearrangement uses TRBV12-3 or TRBV12-4 and TRBJ2-3; TRBD1 is a possible D gene (5 bases). The CDR3 spans 15 residues. The CDR3 region has the DNA TGTGCCAGCAGTTTGAGGCTCGACAGCACAGCTACGCAGTATTTT. Translation gives CASSLRLDSTATQYF.

In its sample, this clonotype was seen a few times. This chain joins TRBV20-1 and TRBJ1-2; 7 positions agree with TRBD1. Per the germline V gene, CDR1 is DFQATT and CDR2 is SNEGSKA (reference sequence). V lost 0 bases, J lost 3 bases, and 4 bases stayed unmatched. The CDR3 has 14 amino acids. Here the CDR3 reads CSARDPDRDYGYTF. Written as DNA, the CDR3 is TGCAGTGCTAGAGATCCCGACAGGGACTATGGCTACACCTTC.

V is TRBV20-1 and J is TRBJ2-1; 7 bases line up with TRBD2. Germline assignment: CDR1 DFQATT and CDR2 SNEGSKA (reference sequence). The V segment lost 0 bases and the J segment 3 bases; nucleotides outside the gene matches: 5. CDR3 size: 15 residues. The CDR3 loop is CSARDRTRGYNEQFF. The CDR3 DNA reads as TGCAGTGCTAGAGACCGGACTAGGGGCTACAATGAGCAGTTCTTC.

The chain recombines TRBV24-1 with TRBJ2-7, with 11 bases fitting TRBD1. This CDR3 is 15 amino acids long. V shed 5 bases and J 3 bases; nucleotides not matched to a gene: 5. Germline V lookup: CDR1 KGHDR, CDR2 SFDVKD. CDR3 in DNA: TGTGCCACCAGTGCTCCGGGACAGGGGGTCTACGAGCAGTACTTC. It is translated as CATSAPGQGVYEQYF.